This TCR beta chain was sequenced for a study of long-term antiretroviral therapy in people with HIV. Samples were assayed with immunoSEQ v3.0 at survey level. Profiled with immunoSEQ multiplex PCR; TCRdb holds only in-frame clones, not every one. The table has tens of thousands of clones, about 89% seen once; the top ten hold about 4.4%. Sequencing was performed on unsorted PBMCs, taken 3.1 years after starting antiretroviral therapy. The sequence was obtained from a young man with HIV.

The CDR3 nucleotides read TGTGCCAGCAGCTTTCTAGGTGGGGGGCAGAACGAGCAGTACTTC. This sequence encodes CASSFLGGGQNEQYF. The rearrangement uses TRBV5-4 and TRBJ2-7; D possibly uses TRBD1 or TRBD2 (6 bases each). The CDR3 covers 15 residues. CDR1 is SGHNT and CDR2 is YYREEE in the germline V gene (reference sequence). Between the trimmed V and J ends, which lost 2 bases and 5 bases, there was a span of 17 bases. Drawing the rest from reference TRBV5-4 and TRBJ2-7, the complete variable domain is ETGVTQSPTHLIKTRGQQVTLRCSSQSGHNTVSWYQQALGQGPQFIFQYYREEENGRGNFPPRFSGLQFPNYSSELNVNALELDDSALYLCASSFLGGGQNEQYFGPGTRLTVT.